The source of this T cell receptor (beta chain) is a study of shared clonotypes between healthy human individuals. Across several immunoSEQ plates, the genomic DNA of each subset was split evenly. Assay: immunoSEQ multiplex PCR; the TCRdb copy retains only in-frame clones and omits some. The sample carries roughly 2.5 million clones, approximately 92% recorded once. The table lists this clone with a count of one. Its target is unknown. The identical CDR3 is also encoded by other nucleotide sequences in the sample. General study points: For naive CD4 cells, 4% to 6% of clonotypes were shared across a handful of donors.

The CDR3 has 13 residues. V was cut by 6 bases and J by 5 bases, with 13 bases left in between. Germline V gene sequence: CDR1 MNHEY, CDR2 SVGAGI. The sequence derives from a man aged 18 to 35 in good health. Source material: naive CD4+ T cells sorted from blood. Subset in this sample: CD45RA+ positively selected. This sequence joins TRBV6-5 and TRBJ2-5, with D tentatively TRBD2 (5 bases). The DNA for the CDR3 is TGTGCCAGCAGCAGAGGGCCCCGGGAGACCCAGTACTTC. Residues: CASSRGPRETQYF.